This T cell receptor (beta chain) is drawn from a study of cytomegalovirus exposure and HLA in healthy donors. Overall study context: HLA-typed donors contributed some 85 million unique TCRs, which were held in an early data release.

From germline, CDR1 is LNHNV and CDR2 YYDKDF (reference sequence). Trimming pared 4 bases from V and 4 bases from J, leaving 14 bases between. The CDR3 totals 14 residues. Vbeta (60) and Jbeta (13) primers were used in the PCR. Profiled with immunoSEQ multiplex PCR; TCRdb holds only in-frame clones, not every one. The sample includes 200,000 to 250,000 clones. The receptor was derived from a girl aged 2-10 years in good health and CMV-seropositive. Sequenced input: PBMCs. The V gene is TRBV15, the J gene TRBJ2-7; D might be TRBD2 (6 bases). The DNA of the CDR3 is TGTGCCACCAGCATTCGTTTGGGGGGTTACGAGCAGTACTTC. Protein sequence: CATSIRLGGYEQYF.